This TCR beta chain was retrieved from a study of early T cells in non-severe SARS-CoV-2 infection. Study overall: Chains were not paired, and sequencing was done on bulk RNA from unsorted whole blood.

A single record per CDR3 protein comes from TCRdb applying MiXCR to the 5' RACE reads. Of 95,000 to 100,000 distinct CDR3 sequences in the sample, over 10% were seen once. This clonotype was detected a few times. V shed 3 bases and J 2 bases; nucleotides not matched to a gene: 7. The CDR3 runs 16 residues. Germline CDR1 and CDR2: SGHRS and YFSETQ. Source material: whole blood. The clonotype originates from an adult who was a healthcare worker with PCR-confirmed SARS-CoV-2 infection or an uninfected control (not recorded which). V usage is TRBV5-1 and J usage is TRBJ2-5; 10 bases agree with TRBD2. Here the CDR3 DNA reads TGCGCCAGCAGCTCAAATAGCGGGGGGCCTCAAGAGACCCAGTACTTC. The encoded protein is CASSSNSGGPQETQYF.